Each of the 14 T cell receptor beta chains below was sequenced from the same sample in a study of a mutant IDH1 vaccine in newly diagnosed glioma. Their cognate antigens are unknown. Described time point: week 5, during vaccination. Doses comprised 300 ug of mutant IDH1 20-mer peptide each, plus topical imiquimod. Clones were sequenced by immunoSEQ multiplex PCR, and TCRdb holds only the in-frame ones, with some missing. This sample has about 38,000 clones, with 78% found just once. The starting material was PBMCs, obtained from a glioma patient whose treatment included an IDH1 peptide vaccine. These receptors originate from a man aged 35 to 55 with glioma.

The J gene is TRBJ2-7, the V gene TRBV30, with 12 bases fitting TRBD2. V lost 7 bases, J lost 4 bases, and 2 bases stayed unmatched. CDR1 is GTSNPN, CDR2 SVGIG, per germline (reference sequence). The CDR3 runs 12 residues. For the CDR3, the DNA is TGTGCCTCGACTAGCGGGGGATACGAGCAGTACTTC. Translating it yields CASTSGGYEQYF.

This chain links TRBV7-9 with TRBJ1-1, with 7 bases fitting TRBD1. The CDR3 is 13 amino acids. The germline gives CDR1 SEHNR, CDR2 FQNEAQ (reference sequence). V lost 5 bases, J lost 12 bases, and 12 bases stayed unmatched. This chain's CDR3 is CASSTEQGSTTFF. CDR3 DNA sequence: TGTGCCAGCAGCACAGAACAGGGGTCTACAACTTTCTTT.

The V and J genes are TRBV27 and TRBJ1-4; tentative D call: TRBD1 (6 bases). Germline V gene data show CDR1 as MNHEY and CDR2 as SMNVEV (reference sequence). This CDR3 contains 16 residues. V gave up 2 bases and J gave up 7 bases, with 17 bases separating them. The CDR3 nucleotides read TGTGCCAGCAGTTTAGCAACAGGGAAAGGTAGTGAAAAACTGTTTTTT. It is translated as CASSLATGKGSEKLFF.

The chain's CDR3 is CASLGQNRGPYGYTF. The CDR3 bases are TGTGCCAGTTTAGGGCAAAACAGGGGGCCCTATGGCTACACCTTC. This chain uses TRBV6-5 with TRBJ1-2; the match to TRBD1 covers 9 bases. V lost 9 bases and J lost 4; bases outside the gene matches: 12. Germline CDR1 is MNHEY and CDR2 is SVGAGI. CDR3 length: 15 amino acids.

The chain links TRBV2 to TRBJ2-3, with a tentative D call TRBD1 (6 bases). V lost 6 bases, J lost 4 bases, and 11 bases lay in between. Germline V gives CDR1 SNHLY, CDR2 FYNNEI. The CDR3 loop spans 13 amino acids. CDR3 nucleotides: TGTGCCAGCAGGACCTCAGGGGCAGATACGCAGTATTTT. It translates to CASRTSGADTQYF.

The CDR3 sequence: CSYRDGYTF. DNA of the CDR3: TGCAGCTACAGGGATGGCTACACCTTC. The chain employs TRBV29-1 and TRBJ1-2, with a possible D match to TRBD1 (6 bases). V lost 8 bases to trimming and J lost 6 bases, with 7 bases between them. This CDR3 has 9 residues. Germline V gene lookup returns CDR1 SQVTM and CDR2 ANQGSEA. Together with reference TRBV29-1 and TRBJ1-2, the CDR3 gives the full variable domain: SAVISQKPSRDICQRGTSLTIQCQVDSQVTMMFWYRQQPGQSLTLIATANQGSEATYESGFVIDKFPISRPNLTFSTLTVSNMSPEDSSIYLCSYRDGYTFGSGTRLTVV.

This rearrangement joins TRBV10-3 to TRBJ1-4; 9 bases fit TRBD1. CDR1 is ENHRY and CDR2 is SYGVKD in the germline V gene. After removal of 8 bases from V and 5 bases from J, the junction contained 0 bases not matched to a gene. This CDR3 region has 12 residues. CDR3 nucleotide sequence: TGTGCCATCGGGACAGGGAATGAAAAACTGTTTTTT. This translates into CAIGTGNEKLFF.

This chain uses TRBV7-6 with TRBJ1-3; D is undetermined. In germline, CDR1 is SGHVS, CDR2 FNYEAQ. The CDR3 has 14 residues. V was shortened by 3 bases and J by 4 bases, with 10 bases between the two germline ends. CDR3 loop: CASSLDHSGNTIYF. CDR3 nucleotide sequence: TGTGCCAGCAGCTTGGACCACTCGGGAAACACCATATATTTT.

The chain is built from TRBV7-2 and TRBJ2-3, with a possible D match to TRBD1 (5 bases). The CDR3 is made up of 14 amino acids. Germline-derived CDR1 and CDR2 are SGHTA and FQGNSA. V was trimmed by 4 bases and J by 2 bases, leaving 10 bases between them. DNA for the CDR3: TGTGCCAGCAGCTCTACAGGAACCACAGATACGCAGTATTTT. Its translation is CASSSTGTTDTQYF.

The gene calls are TRBV7-9 and TRBJ1-3; tentative D call: TRBD1 (5 bases). The CDR3 consists of 17 residues. Germline V CDR1 and CDR2: SEHNR, FQNEAQ (reference sequence). The V gene lost 6 bases and the J gene lost 0 bases, with 18 bases spanning the gap. In DNA form, the CDR3 reads TGTGCCAGCAGTTCGACAGTTTCCACCTTCTCTGGAAACACCATATATTTT. Protein product: CASSSTVSTFSGNTIYF.

The chain carries TRBV19 and TRBJ2-1; the match to TRBD2 covers 11 bases. CDR3 length: 16 residues. V shed 5 bases and J 3 bases; nucleotides not matched to a gene: 6. Per germline, CDR1 LNHDA and CDR2 SQIVND (reference sequence). The CDR3 coding sequence is TGTGCCAGTAGTGCATTGACTAGCGGGGACTACAATGAGCAGTTCTTC. Amino acid sequence: CASSALTSGDYNEQFF.

The chain couples TRBV5-8 to TRBJ1-6; 7 bases line up with TRBD1. The J segment lost 1 base and the V segment lost 1 base, leaving 5 bases of the junction unmatched. The CDR3 sequence is 17 residues long. Per germline, CDR1 SGHTS and CDR2 YDEGEE. The CDR3 DNA follows: TGTGCCAGCAGCTTGAGGGGGCGCGGGTCCTATAATTCACCCCTCCACTTT. Translating gives CASSLRGRGSYNSPLHF.

This rearrangement joins TRBV6-5 to TRBJ2-7; 9 positions match TRBD1. This CDR3 spans 16 amino acids. The V gene's germline CDR1 is MNHEY and CDR2 SVGAGI. J gave up 7 bases and V 0 bases, and 10 bases lay outside the gene matches. The CDR3 DNA reads as TGTGCCAGCAGTTACTCCCCCGGGACAGGGTTCTCGGAGCAGTACTTC. Translating gives CASSYSPGTGFSEQYF.

The J gene is TRBJ1-3, the V gene TRBV29-1; D ambiguous. This CDR3 is 12 amino acids long. Looked up from germline, CDR1 is SQVTM and CDR2 is ANQGSEA. With 3 bases removed from V and 7 bases from J, the gap between germline ends came to 10 bases. This CDR3 reads CSVERGRNTIYF. CDR3 nucleotide sequence: TGCAGCGTTGAGCGGGGTAGGAACACCATATATTTT.